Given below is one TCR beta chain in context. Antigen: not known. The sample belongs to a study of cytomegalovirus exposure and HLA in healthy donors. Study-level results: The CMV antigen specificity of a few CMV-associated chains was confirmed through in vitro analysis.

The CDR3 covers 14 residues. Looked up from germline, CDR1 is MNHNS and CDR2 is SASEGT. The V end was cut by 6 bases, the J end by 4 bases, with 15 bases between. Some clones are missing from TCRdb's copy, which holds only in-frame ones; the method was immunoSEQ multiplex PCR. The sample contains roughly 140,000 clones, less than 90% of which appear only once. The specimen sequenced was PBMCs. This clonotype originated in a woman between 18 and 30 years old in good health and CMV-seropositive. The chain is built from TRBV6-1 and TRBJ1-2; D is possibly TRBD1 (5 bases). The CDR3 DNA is TGTGCCAGCAGCGAACGGGGGGACGTCTATGGCTACACCTTC. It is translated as CASSERGDVYGYTF.